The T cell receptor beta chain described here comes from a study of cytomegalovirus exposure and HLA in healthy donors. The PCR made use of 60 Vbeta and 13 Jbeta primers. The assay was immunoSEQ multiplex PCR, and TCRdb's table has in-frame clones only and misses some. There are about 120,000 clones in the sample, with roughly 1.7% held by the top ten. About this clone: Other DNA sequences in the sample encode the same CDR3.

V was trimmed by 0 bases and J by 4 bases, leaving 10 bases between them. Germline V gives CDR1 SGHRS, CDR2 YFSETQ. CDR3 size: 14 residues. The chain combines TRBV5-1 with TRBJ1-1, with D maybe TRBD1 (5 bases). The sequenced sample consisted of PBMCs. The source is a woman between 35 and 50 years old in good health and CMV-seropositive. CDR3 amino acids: CASSLAGGGTEAFF. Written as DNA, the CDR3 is TGCGCCAGCAGCTTGGCCGGGGGTGGCACTGAAGCTTTCTTT.